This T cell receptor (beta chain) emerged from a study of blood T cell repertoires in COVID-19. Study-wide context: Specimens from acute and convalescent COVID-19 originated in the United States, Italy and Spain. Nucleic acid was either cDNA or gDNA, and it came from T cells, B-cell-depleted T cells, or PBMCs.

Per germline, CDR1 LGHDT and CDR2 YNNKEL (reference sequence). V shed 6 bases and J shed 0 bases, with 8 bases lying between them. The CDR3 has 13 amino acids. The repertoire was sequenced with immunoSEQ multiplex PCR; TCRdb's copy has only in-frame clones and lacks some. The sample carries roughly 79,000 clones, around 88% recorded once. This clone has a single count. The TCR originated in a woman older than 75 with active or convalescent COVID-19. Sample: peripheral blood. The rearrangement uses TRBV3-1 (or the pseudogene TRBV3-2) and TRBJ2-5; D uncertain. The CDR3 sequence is CASRYAYQETQYF. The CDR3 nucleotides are TGTGCCAGCAGATACGCGTACCAAGAGACCCAGTACTTC.